This T cell receptor (beta chain) derives from a study of CD8 T cells in ankylosing spondylitis. Regarding the study as a whole: In ankylosing spondylitis blood, a motif of eight highly homologous TCR beta variants appeared characteristic.

This clonotype was counted at least ten times. What it recognizes is unknown. Germline lookup yields CDR1 SGHRS and CDR2 YFSETQ. V was clipped by 2 bases and J by 3 bases, with 14 bases between them. CDR3 length: 15 residues. Quantitative 5'-RACE with molecular barcodes produced the TCR beta libraries. In TCRdb, the 5' RACE reads were re-called with MiXCR into one record per CDR3 protein. The table has around 140,000 distinct CDR3 sequences, 10% to 12% seen once. Material: blood, either unsorted or a sorted T cell fraction (not recorded which). The J gene is TRBJ1-1, the V gene TRBV5-1; the D is unclear. The clonotype originates from a female donor with ankylosing spondylitis or in good health (not recorded which). The chain's CDR3 is CASSFRLSRDTEAFF. In DNA form, the CDR3 reads TGCGCCAGCAGCTTCCGTCTATCTCGGGACACTGAAGCTTTCTTT.